The rows below give T cell receptor beta chains drawn from one sample of a study of Graves' ophthalmopathy and Graves' hyperthyroidism. MiXCR, applied by TCRdb to the multiplex PCR reads, yields one record per CDR3 protein. Here the sample spans about 480,000 distinct CDR3 sequences, approximately 15% being singletons. Material: blood. The receptors originated from a woman aged 25 to 39 with Graves' ophthalmopathy. Each CDR3 is given with its conserved first and last residue. The D gene is left open where the match is weak. Not all rows give a size; the values are once, few, many and, for expanded clones, a class.

d_call	v_call	clone_size	j_call	cdr3_nt	cdr3_aa
TRBD1	TRBV6-5	many	TRBJ1-1	TGTGCCAGCAGACCGGGACAGGAGTTCACTAAAGCTTTCTTT	CASRPGQEFTKAFF
TRBD2	TRBV7-9	many	TRBJ2-7	TGTGCCAGCAGCCCCCCTAGCGGCCAGCCGGAGCAGTACTTC	CASSPPSGQPEQYF
TRBD1	TRBV19	many	TRBJ2-2	TGTGCCAGTAGTATAGATCGATTGGACAGGGTCGACGGGGAGCTGTTTTTT	CASSIDRLDRVDGELFF
TRBD1	TRBV28	many	TRBJ2-7	TGTGCCAGCAGTGAAACAGGGGGCCCGTTCCGGGAGCAGTACTTC	CASSETGGPFREQYF
-	TRBV12-3/TRBV12-4	many	TRBJ1-5	TGTGCCAGCAGTTTCTGGGACCGCCAGAATCAGCCCCAGCATTTT	CASSFWDRQNQPQHF
-	TRBV2	many	TRBJ1-6	TGTGCCAGCCAGGACCTCTCCTATAATTCACCCCTCCACTTT	CASQDLSYNSPLHF
-	TRBV11-3	many	TRBJ2-7	TGTGCCAGCAGCTTAGTTTGGCCAGCCACTAGACGGTACGAGCAGTACTTC	CASSLVWPATRRYEQYF
-	TRBV6-7	many	TRBJ1-2	TGTGCCAGCAGCCCAGCTTTGCGCGACAGCCCGGGAGGCTACACCTTC	CASSPALRDSPGGYTF
TRBD2	TRBV30	many	TRBJ2-5	TGTGCCTGGCACGGGGGGGCCGGTGAAGAGACCCAGTACTTC	CAWHGGAGEETQYF
TRBD2	TRBV7-3	many	TRBJ2-7	TGTGCCAGCAGCCAAGAGGGCGGGGGCTCCTACGAGCAGTACTTC	CASSQEGGGSYEQYF
-	TRBV28	many	TRBJ2-6	TGTGCCAGCAGTTCCGGGAGCCTTAGAGGGGCCAACGTCCTGACTTTC	CASSSGSLRGANVLTF
-	TRBV5-1	many	TRBJ1-1	TGCGCCAGCAGCTACCATGCTGAGAACACTGAAGCTTTCTTT	CASSYHAENTEAFF
-	TRBV28	many	TRBJ1-1	TGTGCCAGCGCGGCGTCTCCCACTGAAGCTTTCTTT	CASAASPTEAFF
-	TRBV6-5	many	TRBJ2-2	TGTGCCAGCAGTACGCCGGGGCGTCAAAAGACCGGGGAGCTGTTTTTT	CASSTPGRQKTGELFF
TRBD1	TRBV13	many	TRBJ2-5	TGTGCCAGCAGCCCCAGGACAGGGGGATTGCAAGAGACCCAGTACTTC	CASSPRTGGLQETQYF
TRBD1	TRBV28	many	TRBJ1-2	TGTGCCAGCAGCGAGCCGGGACAGGGGGGCAGCTATGGCTACACCTTC	CASSEPGQGGSYGYTF
-	TRBV9	-	TRBJ2-5	TGTGCCAGCAGCGCGGGCGGTTGGGAGACCCAGTACTTC	CASSAGGWETQYF
-	TRBV28	many	TRBJ1-2	TGTGCCAGCAGTTCCCCGGGGGGCTCCTATGGCTACACCTTC	CASSSPGGSYGYTF
-	TRBV25-1	many	TRBJ1-1	TGTGCCAGCAGGATAGGGGTTGCGGGTGAAGCTTTCTTT	CASRIGVAGEAFF
TRBD1	TRBV25-1	many	TRBJ2-7	TGTGCCAGCAGTGCCAAGGTAGGGACAGGGTACTACGAGCAGTACTTC	CASSAKVGTGYYEQYF
-	TRBV28	many	TRBJ2-5	TGTGCCAGCAGTTATAGGCGGGGATACCAAGAGACCCAGTACTTC	CASSYRRGYQETQYF
-	TRBV7-2	-	TRBJ1-2	TGTGCCAGCAGCTTATCCCCCAAGGACGGCTACACCTTC	CASSLSPKDGYTF
-	TRBV9	-	TRBJ2-2	TGTGCCAGCAGGACTAACACCTGGGAGCTGTTTTTT	CASRTNTWELFF
TRBD1	TRBV20-1	many	TRBJ2-4	TGCAGTGCCCGACAGGGGGTTCTAGCCAAAAACATTCAGTACTTC	CSARQGVLAKNIQYF
-	TRBV6-1	few	TRBJ2-3	TGTGCCAGCAGACCTGGCGCGATACTTGAACATACGCAGTATTTT	CASRPGAILEHTQYF
-	TRBV19	many	TRBJ1-6	TGTGCCAGTAGTATAGCGGTCAGTACTACCAATTGGGCCCTCCACTTT	CASSIAVSTTNWALHF
TRBD1	TRBV6-1	many	TRBJ2-4	TGTGCCAGCAGTGAAAAGGGGGACAGGGGAGTGGTAACCAAAAACATTCAGTACTTC	CASSEKGDRGVVTKNIQYF
-	TRBV4-1	many	TRBJ1-6	TGCGCCAGCAGCCAAGAGAGTGCCCCTCATTCACCCCTCCACTTT	CASSQESAPHSPLHF
-	TRBV6-1	many	TRBJ1-1	TGTGCCAGCGAGGTAAGGCTGAACACTGAAGCTTTCTTT	CASEVRLNTEAFF
TRBD1	TRBV6-1	many	TRBJ2-5	TGTGCCAGCAGTGAAACTCCGGGACAGGGGACGGAGACCCAGTACTTC	CASSETPGQGTETQYF
-	TRBV27	many	TRBJ1-1	TGTGCCAGCAGTTGGAGGACGGGGAACACTGAAGCTTTCTTT	CASSWRTGNTEAFF
TRBD1	TRBV12-3/TRBV12-4	many	TRBJ2-7	TGTGCCAGCAGCCCCAGGGTCGGGACAGTCACCTACGAGCAGTACTTC	CASSPRVGTVTYEQYF
-	TRBV27	many	TRBJ2-7	TGTGCCAGCAAAAAAACTCCGGGAATCTACGAGCAGTACTTC	CASKKTPGIYEQYF
-	TRBV7-9	many	TRBJ2-7	TGTGCCAGCAGGGGCGGGACAGCGAGCTCCTACGAGCAGTACTTC	CASRGGTASSYEQYF
TRBD1	TRBV7-6	-	TRBJ1-1	TGTGCCAGCAGCTCGACCTCGCAGGGGGGAGGGACTGAAGCTTTCTTT	CASSSTSQGGGTEAFF
-	TRBV12-5	few	TRBJ1-2	TGTGCTAGTGGTTTGGTACCCGGGGGGGGAAATGGCTACACCTTC	CASGLVPGGGNGYTF
-	TRBV14	many	TRBJ2-7	TGTGCCAGCAGCCAAGGAGCCTACGAGCAGTACTTC	CASSQGAYEQYF
-	TRBV11-2	many	TRBJ2-4	TGTGCCAGCAGCCAGACCAAAAACATTCAGTACTTC	CASSQTKNIQYF
-	TRBV20-1	many	TRBJ1-2	TGCAGTCCAAAATACAGGGTCGGGTATGGCTACACCTTC	CSPKYRVGYGYTF
-	TRBV6-1	many	TRBJ2-6	TGTGCCAGCAGTGAAGCAGGGGTTGGGGCCAACGTCCTGACTTTC	CASSEAGVGANVLTF
-	TRBV2	many	TRBJ2-2	TGTGCCACATCAGAGCTCACTGACACCGGGGAGCTGTTTTTT	CATSELTDTGELFF
-	TRBV19	many	TRBJ1-2	TGTGCCAGTAGCTCCATGGACAGTGTCAACTATGGCTACACCTTC	CASSSMDSVNYGYTF
-	TRBV7-9	many	TRBJ2-5	TGTGCCAGCAGCCTAGGCAGATCCCAAGAGACCCAGTACTTC	CASSLGRSQETQYF
-	TRBV7-8	many	TRBJ2-5	TGTGCCAGCAGCCCATGGTTCGGGGAGACCCAGTACTTC	CASSPWFGETQYF
-	TRBV28	many	TRBJ1-2	TGTGCCAGCAGTCCCGCTTTAAATAGGGGCTACACCTTC	CASSPALNRGYTF
TRBD1	TRBV13	-	TRBJ1-2	TGTGCCAGCAGCTCCTGGGACAGGGCGGGCTACACCTTC	CASSSWDRAGYTF
TRBD2	TRBV12-3/TRBV12-4	many	TRBJ2-7	TGTGCCAGCAGTTTGGTGGGAGGGCCCTACGAGCAGTACTTC	CASSLVGGPYEQYF
-	TRBV6-5	many	TRBJ1-2	TGTGCCACCACACCGACTGGAAACTATGGCTACACCTTC	CATTPTGNYGYTF
-	TRBV6-1	few	TRBJ2-7	TGTGCCAGCAGAAAAGGGGGGGACTACGAGCAGTACTTC	CASRKGGDYEQYF
-	TRBV6-5	many	TRBJ2-7	TGTGCCAGCAGAGTCGACAGGCTTCCCTCTTACGAGCAGTACTTC	CASRVDRLPSYEQYF
-	TRBV27	many	TRBJ1-1	TGTGCCAGTACTGGGGGAGGAGGCACTGAAGCTTTCTTT	CASTGGGGTEAFF
-	TRBV11-2	many	TRBJ2-2	TGTGCCAGCAGCCCTCATGGGACAAGATTGAACACCGGGGAGCTGTTTTTT	CASSPHGTRLNTGELFF
-	TRBV5-1	few	TRBJ2-5	TGCGCCAGCAGCTTCGGGAGCACCCAAGAGACCCAGTACTTC	CASSFGSTQETQYF